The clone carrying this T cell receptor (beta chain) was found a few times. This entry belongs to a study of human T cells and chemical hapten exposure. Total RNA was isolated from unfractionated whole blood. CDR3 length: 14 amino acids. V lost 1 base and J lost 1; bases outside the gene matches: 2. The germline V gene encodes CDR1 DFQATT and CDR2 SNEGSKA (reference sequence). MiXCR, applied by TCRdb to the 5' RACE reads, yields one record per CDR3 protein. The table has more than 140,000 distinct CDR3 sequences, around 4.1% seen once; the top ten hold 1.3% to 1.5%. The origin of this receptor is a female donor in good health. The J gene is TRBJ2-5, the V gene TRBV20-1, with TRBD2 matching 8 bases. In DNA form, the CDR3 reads TGCAGTGCTAGAGGCACTAGCGGCCAAGAGACCCAGTACTTC. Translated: CSARGTSGQETQYF.